This TCR beta chain appears in the sequencing data of a study of lymphopenia after photon versus proton radiotherapy. Sequenced by immunoSEQ multiplex PCR; TCRdb stores in-frame clones only, minus some. The repertoire includes around 150,000 clones, approximately 91% of them detected once, and approximately 4.8% sits in the top ten. Trimming took 2 bases from V and 7 from J; bases not matched to a gene: 6. Germline CDR1 and CDR2: SEHNR and FQNEAQ (reference sequence). The CDR3 spans 15 residues. Study results and caveats: Proton therapy kept repertoires fairly stable, unlike photons, which gained effector/memory cells. After lymphocyte nadir, photon-treated repertoires showed oligoclonal expansion, especially CD8+ Temra. Authors raise, but do not show, better survival with proton therapy.

Worth noting for this clone: Its antigen remains unknown.

V is TRBV7-9 and J is TRBJ2-2; 8 bases are shared with TRBD2. Sequences were derived from peripheral blood, sampled from a patient treated with photon-based radiotherapy. The receptor's source is a man in his forties or fifties with gastric cancer. The CDR3, as DNA: TGTGCCAGCAGCTTATCAGCGGGAGTAAGCGGGGAGCTGTTTTTT. Protein: CASSLSAGVSGELFF. The full variable domain, completed using reference TRBV7-9 and TRBJ2-2, is DTGVSQNPRHKITKRGQNVTFRCDPISEHNRLYWYRQTLGQGPEFLTYFQNEAQLEKSRLLSDRFSAERPKGSFSTLEIQRTEQGDSAMYLCASSLSAGVSGELFFGEGSRLTVL.